This T cell receptor beta chain was documented in a study of Graves' ophthalmopathy and Graves' hyperthyroidism. Looking at the study overall: Pretreatment peripheral blood was obtained at initial diagnosis.

To note about this clonotype: The antigen remains unidentified.

Beta-chain TCR CDR3 regions were amplified from RNA transcripts. An initial RT-PCR round employing HTBI primers preceded a second-round multiplex PCR. TCRdb reprocessed the multiplex PCR reads via MiXCR and lists one record per CDR3 protein. The sample has tens of thousands of distinct CDR3 sequences, less than 50% seen once. Study-level findings and limits: Using 13 signatures, a model distinguished ophthalmopathy from stable hyperthyroidism, reaching about 87% sensitivity and 81.08% specificity.

The sequenced material came from peripheral blood. The TCR was taken from an adult woman with stable Graves' hyperthyroidism.

CDR3 in amino acids: CASSGRAYDGYTF. CDR3 coding DNA: TGTGCCAGCAGCGGGCGTGCGTATGATGGCTACACCTTC. The V gene is TRBV7-9, the J gene TRBJ1-2, with no clear D. Germline values: CDR1 SEHNR, CDR2 FQNEAQ (reference sequence). The V and J ends lost 5 bases and 6 bases respectively, with 13 bases between them. The CDR3 has 13 residues.